This is a list of T cell receptor beta chains from one sample in a study of blood T cell repertoires in COVID-19. Clones were sequenced by immunoSEQ multiplex PCR, and TCRdb holds only the in-frame ones, with some missing. The sample comprises 300,000 or so clones, 89% of which are singletons, and approximately 6.5% rests with the top ten. The sequenced sample consisted of peripheral blood. These receptors came from a man younger than 35 who had recovered from COVID-19. CDR3s include the opening cysteine and the closing phenylalanine or tryptophan. Each record gives: D gene, V gene, J gene, clone size, CDR3 DNA, CDR3 protein. The D gene is left open where the match is weak. The size of a clone is reported for some rows only, either as once, few or many, or as a class for expanded clones.

>TRBD1|TRBV5-1|TRBJ2-1|once
TGCGCCAGCAGCTGGGTCAGGCAGGGGGCTACCTACAATGAGCAGTTCTTC
CASSWVRQGATYNEQFF
>TRBD1|TRBV7-9|TRBJ1-1|.
TGTGCCAGCAGCCTACCGAACGACAGGGACGCTGAAGCTTTCTTT
CASSLPNDRDAEAFF
>TRBD2|TRBV30|TRBJ2-1|once
TGTGCCTGGAGTCCGACGACTAGCGGGAGTCCGGGTGAGCAGTTCTTC
CAWSPTTSGSPGEQFF
>.|TRBV20-1|TRBJ1-2|few
TGCAGTGCTAAGGGGTTGGGAGGCTACACCTTC
CSAKGLGGYTF
>.|TRBV7-2|TRBJ2-3|once
TGTGCCAGCAGCTTATATATGGATACGCAGTATTTT
CASSLYMDTQYF
>.|TRBV5-1|TRBJ2-7|.
TGCGCCAGCAGCGATGGACAACCCAGGGAGCAGTACTTC
CASSDGQPREQYF
>TRBD1|TRBV3-1/TRBV3-2|TRBJ2-4|.
TGTGCCAGCAGCCGCTCGACAGGGAACATTCAGTACTTC
CASSRSTGNIQYF
>.|TRBV6-2/TRBV6-3|TRBJ2-2|.
TGTGCCAGCAGTCCAGGGGTCGGGAACACCGGGGAGCTGTTTTTT
CASSPGVGNTGELFF
>.|TRBV20-1|TRBJ2-7|once
TGCAGTGCCCCTACTTCGTACGAGCAGTACTTC
CSAPTSYEQYF
>.|TRBV4-1|TRBJ1-5|few
TGCGCCAGCAGCCAAGATTTAAGTTGGGGGGGTAGGTCGAATCAGCCCCAGCATTTT
CASSQDLSWGGRSNQPQHF
>TRBD2|TRBV4-1|TRBJ2-2|.
TGCGCCAGCAGCCAAGCACTAGCGGGAGCGCACACCGGGGAGCTGTTTTTT
CASSQALAGAHTGELFF
>TRBD2|TRBV4-1|TRBJ2-7|few
TGCGCCAGCAGCCCTTCGAGACTAGCGGGACTAGGTGAGCAGTACTTC
CASSPSRLAGLGEQYF
>TRBD1|TRBV5-4|TRBJ2-1|.
TGTGCCAGCAGCGCAACCGGGACAGGCAATGAGCAGTTCTTC
CASSATGTGNEQFF
>.|TRBV2|TRBJ2-3|.
TGTGCCAGCAGAGCCGTCGGGTCGAGCACAGATACGCAGTATTTT
CASRAVGSSTDTQYF
>.|TRBV10-3|TRBJ2-5|.
TGTGCCATCAGTGGAGGCGGGGAGGAGACCCAGTACTTC
CAISGGGEETQYF
>.|TRBV11-3|TRBJ2-1|.
TGTGCCAGCAGCTTAGGAGGTGAGCAGTTCTTC
CASSLGGEQFF
>.|TRBV29-1|TRBJ1-1|.
TGCAGCGCCAGGGGTCTGAACACTGAAGCTTTCTTT
CSARGLNTEAFF
>TRBD1|TRBV19|TRBJ1-2|.
TGTGCCAGTATGAATCAGGGGGATGGCTACACCTTC
CASMNQGDGYTF
>TRBD1|TRBV29-1|TRBJ1-1|.
TGCAGCGCTGTTGGAACAGGGGGAGTGAACACTGAAGCTTTCTTT
CSAVGTGGVNTEAFF
>TRBD1|TRBV6-5|TRBJ1-2|.
TGTGCCAGCAGGGAGACAGGGAGCTCCGGCTACACCTTC
CASRETGSSGYTF
>.|TRBV11-2|TRBJ1-1|.
TGTGCCAGCAGCTTAGGAGGATTTCGGGCTGAAGCTTTCTTT
CASSLGGFRAEAFF
>TRBD1|TRBV5-4|TRBJ1-1|.
TGTGCCAGCAGCTTGGGGGGGACAGTGAACACTGAAGCTTTCTTT
CASSLGGTVNTEAFF
>.|TRBV27|TRBJ2-1|.
TGTGCCAGCAGTTTATCAAGTAGTTCCCCCAATGAGCAGTTCTTC
CASSLSSSSPNEQFF
>.|TRBV7-2|TRBJ2-7|few
TGTGCCAGCAGCTTAGCGGGCTTATACGAGCAGTACTTC
CASSLAGLYEQYF
>TRBD1|TRBV6-6|TRBJ2-1|few
TGTGCCAGCAGCCCAACAGGGGACAATGAGCAGTTCTTC
CASSPTGDNEQFF
>TRBD1|TRBV6-5|TRBJ1-1|.
TGTGCCAGCAGTTACTCGACAGGGGGAACTTTCTTT
CASSYSTGGTFF
>.|TRBV7-6|TRBJ2-5|.
TGTGCCAGCAGCTTAGAGGGGGCGCGGGGCCAAGAGACCCAGTACTTC
CASSLEGARGQETQYF
>TRBD1|TRBV7-2|TRBJ1-2|.
TGTGCCAGCAGCTCGACCGGACAGGGAAACTATGGCTACACCTTC
CASSSTGQGNYGYTF
>TRBD2|TRBV19|TRBJ2-1|.
TGTGCCAGTAGGGAACTAGCGGGATTTAGGGATGAGCAGTTCTTC
CASRELAGFRDEQFF
>.|TRBV6-5|TRBJ1-1|.
TGTGCCAGCAGACTATTTCCCGGGGCTGAAGCTTTCTTT
CASRLFPGAEAFF
>TRBD1|TRBV7-6|TRBJ2-5|few
TGTGCCAGCAGCTTGACAGGGGGCGAAGGGGAGACCCAGTACTTC
CASSLTGGEGETQYF
>TRBD1|TRBV5-5|TRBJ2-7|.
TGTGCCAGCAGCCGTACCGGGACAGGGGTCTACGAGCAGTACTTC
CASSRTGTGVYEQYF
>TRBD1|TRBV5-4|TRBJ1-6|.
TGTGCCAGCAGTGACATGGACAGGGGGATCGGTTCACTCCTCCACTTT
CASSDMDRGIGSLLHF
>.|TRBV19|TRBJ2-3|.
TGTGCCAGTAAGGATGGCTCTAGCGCCGACGCTGATACGCAGTATTTT
CASKDGSSADADTQYF
>TRBD1|TRBV4-1|TRBJ1-4|.
TGCGCCAGCAGCCTGAACGCCGGGACAGCGAATGAAAAACTGTTTTTT
CASSLNAGTANEKLFF
>.|TRBV12-3/TRBV12-4|TRBJ1-1|few
TGTGCCAGCAGTTTCTCGGGGAACACTGAAGCTTTCTTT
CASSFSGNTEAFF
>.|TRBV2|TRBJ1-2|.
TGTGCCAGCAGGATCGACACGGGCTACACCTTC
CASRIDTGYTF
>.|TRBV2|TRBJ1-2|.
TGTGCCAGCAGTGAACGGATCGCGGGTATATCTCCATATGGCTACACCTTC
CASSERIAGISPYGYTF
>.|TRBV2|TRBJ2-3|.
TGTGCCAGCTTGGCCGCCGATACGCAGTATTTT
CASLAADTQYF
>.|TRBV10-1|TRBJ2-1|.
TGCGCCAGCAGTGGTTCTCGGGGGAGCTCCTACAATGAGCAGTTCTTC
CASSGSRGSSYNEQFF
>.|TRBV18|TRBJ1-5|.
TGTGCCAGCTCACCGTCGGGGGGCTTAGAGCAGCCCCAGCATTTT
CASSPSGGLEQPQHF
>TRBD1|TRBV19|TRBJ2-1|once
TGTGCCAGTACTATCGGACAGGGGATCTACAATGAGCAGTTCTTC
CASTIGQGIYNEQFF
>.|TRBV11-2|TRBJ2-2|.
TGTGCCAGCAGCTATATGGGACTTAACACCGGGGAGCTGTTTTTT
CASSYMGLNTGELFF
>.|TRBV28|TRBJ2-5|.
TGTGCCAGCAGTTTATGGTTGGGGGGTGGGCAAGAGACCCAGTACTTC
CASSLWLGGGQETQYF
>TRBD2|TRBV5-8|TRBJ2-1|.
TGTGCCAGCAGCTGGGGGACTAGCGGGGCCGATGAGCAGTTCTTC
CASSWGTSGADEQFF
>TRBD2|TRBV9|TRBJ2-1|once
TGTGCCAGCAGCGTCAGCGGGAGCTCCTACAATGAGCAGTTCTTC
CASSVSGSSYNEQFF
>TRBD1|TRBV2|TRBJ1-2|.
TGTGCCAGCACCCCGGACAGGTTCAATGGCTACACCTTC
CASTPDRFNGYTF
>.|TRBV30|TRBJ2-2|few
TGTGCCTGGACCCTAGAGGGGCACAGGGTAGGAACCGGGGAGCTGTTTTTT
CAWTLEGHRVGTGELFF
>.|TRBV6-1|TRBJ2-7|.
TGTGCCAGCAGTGATCAGGTTAGCTCCTACGAGCAGTACTTC
CASSDQVSSYEQYF